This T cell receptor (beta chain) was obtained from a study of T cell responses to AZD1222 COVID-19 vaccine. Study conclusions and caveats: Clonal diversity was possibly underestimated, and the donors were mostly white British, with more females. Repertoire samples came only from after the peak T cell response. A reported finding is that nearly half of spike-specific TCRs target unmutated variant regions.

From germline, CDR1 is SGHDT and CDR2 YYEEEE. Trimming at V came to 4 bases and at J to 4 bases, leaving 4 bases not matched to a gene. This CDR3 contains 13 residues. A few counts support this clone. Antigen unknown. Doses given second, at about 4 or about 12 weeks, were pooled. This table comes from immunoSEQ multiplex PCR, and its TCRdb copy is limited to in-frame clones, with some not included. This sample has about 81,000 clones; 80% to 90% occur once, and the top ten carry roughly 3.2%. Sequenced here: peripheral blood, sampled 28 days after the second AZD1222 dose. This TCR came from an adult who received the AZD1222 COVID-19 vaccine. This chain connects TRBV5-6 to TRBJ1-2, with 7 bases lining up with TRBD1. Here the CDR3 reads CASSPDRSYGYTF. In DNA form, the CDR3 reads TGTGCCAGCAGCCCGGACAGGAGCTATGGCTACACCTTC.